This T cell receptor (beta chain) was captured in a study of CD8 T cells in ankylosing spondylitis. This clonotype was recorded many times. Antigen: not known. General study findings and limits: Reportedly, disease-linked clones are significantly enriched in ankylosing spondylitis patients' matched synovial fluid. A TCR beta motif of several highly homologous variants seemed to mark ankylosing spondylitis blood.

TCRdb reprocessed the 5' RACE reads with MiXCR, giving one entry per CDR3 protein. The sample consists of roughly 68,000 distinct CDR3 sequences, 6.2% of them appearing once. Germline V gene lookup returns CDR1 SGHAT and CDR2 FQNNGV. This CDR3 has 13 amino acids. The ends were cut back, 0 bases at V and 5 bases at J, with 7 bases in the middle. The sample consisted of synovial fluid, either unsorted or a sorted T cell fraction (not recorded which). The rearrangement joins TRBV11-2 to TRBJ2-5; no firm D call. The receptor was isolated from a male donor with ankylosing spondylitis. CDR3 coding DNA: TGTGCCAGCAGCTTAGATCGAGAGGAGACCCAGTACTTC. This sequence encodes CASSLDREETQYF. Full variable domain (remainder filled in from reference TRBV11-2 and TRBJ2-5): EAGVAQSPRYKIIEKRQSVAFWCNPISGHATLYWYQQILGQGPKLLIQFQNNGVVDDSQLPKDRFSAERLKGVDSTLKIQPAKLEDSAVYLCASSLDREETQYFGPGTRLLVL.